This passage covers 15 T cell receptor beta chains from one sample sequenced in a study of T cell changes during pregnancy in multiple sclerosis. Profiling relied on immunoSEQ multiplex PCR, and the TCRdb table lists in-frame clones only, not all of them. The top ten clones hold around 2.5% of a sample with about 62,000 clones, 80% to 90% of them seen once. The material was peripheral blood, obtained in the first trimester of pregnancy. These receptors all come from a female donor with multiple sclerosis, enrolled in a pregnancy study.

The rearrangement uses TRBV6-5 and TRBJ1-1; unclear D gene. CDR1 and CDR2 (germline): MNHEY, SVGAGI. The CDR3 is 13 amino acids. V was trimmed by 8 bases and J by 2 bases, leaving 12 bases between them. For the CDR3, the DNA is TGTGCCAGCCTAGCCGAATTCAACACTGAAGCTTTCTTT. It encodes CASLAEFNTEAFF.

J is TRBJ1-1 and V is TRBV9; 9 nucleotides match TRBD1. Germline CDR1 SGDLS, CDR2 YYNGEE. The J segment lost 4 bases and the V segment lost 4 bases, leaving 11 bases of the junction unmatched. The CDR3 extends over 16 amino acids. Here the CDR3 reads CASSRLRDRGFTEAFF. In DNA, the CDR3 is TGTGCCAGCAGCCGCCTTCGAGACAGGGGGTTCACTGAAGCTTTCTTT.

This chain joins TRBV7-9 and TRBJ1-6; 8 bases line up with TRBD1. This CDR3 spans 13 amino acids. Trimming took 5 bases from V and 10 from J; bases not matched to a gene: 4. The V gene's germline CDR1 is SEHNR and CDR2 FQNEAQ (reference sequence). CDR3 in amino acids: CASSLTGDSPLHF. The CDR3 nucleotides read TGTGCCAGCAGCCTGACAGGGGACTCACCCCTCCACTTT.

The chain has TRBV30 and TRBJ1-3; a possible D gene is TRBD1 (5 bases). The ends were cut back, 0 bases at V and 6 bases at J, with 12 bases in the middle. The CDR3 runs 14 residues. Germline CDR1 and CDR2: GTSNPN and SVGIG (reference sequence). DNA for the CDR3: TGTGCCTGGAGTGTTGGGGGGGACGTAAACACCATATATTTT. This translates into CAWSVGGDVNTIYF.

This clone has just a few counts. This chain joins TRBV4-2 and TRBJ1-1; maybe TRBD1 (5 bases). Germline CDR1 is LGHNA and CDR2 is YNFKEQ. This CDR3 has 17 amino acids. The germline V and J ends were trimmed by 0 bases and 1 base, with 15 bases remaining between them. CDR3 region: CASSQEATAQSNTEAFF. CDR3 in DNA: TGTGCCAGCAGCCAAGAGGCGACAGCGCAATCGAACACTGAAGCTTTCTTT.

This clone came up once. The chain recombines TRBV10-2 with TRBJ2-2; 10 bases are a match to TRBD2. The V gene's germline CDR1 is WSHSY and CDR2 SAAADI. V trimming: 7 bases; J trimming: 9 bases; junction bases outside the gene matches: 11. This CDR3 has 15 residues. The CDR3 DNA sequence: TGCGCCAGCAAGTCCCGGGCTAGCGGGAGCCGGGAGCTGTTTTTT. Residues: CASKSRASGSRELFF.

The V gene is TRBV5-1, the J gene TRBJ1-2; D is uncertain. V shed 0 bases and J shed 4 bases, with 7 bases lying between them. The CDR3 sequence is 13 residues long. The germline gives CDR1 SGHRS, CDR2 YFSETQ. CDR3 residues: CASSLGDSYGYTF. The CDR3 DNA reads as TGCGCCAGCAGCTTGGGAGACTCCTATGGCTACACCTTC.

This rearrangement joins TRBV5-1 to TRBJ2-1; TRBD2 agrees at 8 bases. Germline lookup yields CDR1 SGHRS and CDR2 YFSETQ. The CDR3 is 14 residues long. Unmatched junction bases numbered 5, after V lost 1 base and J lost 8 bases. DNA for the CDR3: TGCGCCAGCAGCTTGAGCGGACTAGCATATGAGCAGTTCTTC. Translating gives CASSLSGLAYEQFF.

This chain uses TRBV5-1 with TRBJ2-2; 15 bases agree with TRBD2. CDR1 and CDR2 from the germline V gene are SGHRS and YFSETQ. Trimming cost V 3 bases and J 9 bases; bases outside gene matches: 6. CDR3 length equals 16 residues. CDR3 sequence reads: CASSWGLAGGSRELFF. DNA for the CDR3: TGCGCCAGCAGCTGGGGACTAGCGGGAGGTTCGAGGGAGCTGTTTTTT.

This chain joins TRBV29-1 and TRBJ1-5; the match to TRBD1 covers 9 bases. Germline trimming cut 7 bases from V and 2 bases from J; bases unmatched to any gene: 3. CDR1 and CDR2 from the germline V gene are SQVTM and ANQGSEA. The length of the CDR3 is 13 residues. DNA for the CDR3: TGCAGCGCGACAGGGGGAGGCAATCAGCCCCAGCATTTT. Encoded protein: CSATGGGNQPQHF.

The genes are TRBV23-1 and TRBJ2-7; 7 nucleotides agree with TRBD2. TRBV23-1 is an ORF; its function is uncertain. The CDR3 contains 14 residues. With 4 bases clipped from V and 2 bases from J, the junction kept 5 bases outside the gene matches. The CDR3 bases are TGCGCCAGCAGTCCCAGGGAGGGCCCCTACGAGCAGTACTTC. Amino acids: CASSPREGPYEQYF.

The rearrangement joins TRBV5-4 to TRBJ2-2; 11 positions agree with TRBD2. This CDR3 is 16 amino acids long. V shed 4 bases, J shed 2 bases, and the junction held 4 bases outside the gene matches. Germline V gene lookup returns CDR1 SGHNT and CDR2 YYREEE (reference sequence). CDR3 nucleotides: TGTGCCAGCAGCGGAACTAGCGGGAGAAACACCGGGGAGCTGTTTTTT. Translation: CASSGTSGRNTGELFF.

The V and J genes are TRBV7-7 and TRBJ2-3; TRBD2 might be the D (5 bases). The CDR3 totals 15 residues. Trimming took off 2 bases at V and 5 bases at J, with 14 bases between the two ends. CDR1 is SSHAT and CDR2 is FNYEAQ in the germline V gene (reference sequence). CDR3 in DNA: TGTGCCAGCAGCTTAACTCGGGGAATTGGAGATACGCAGTATTTT. This translates into CASSLTRGIGDTQYF. Together with reference TRBV7-7 and TRBJ2-3, the CDR3 gives the full variable domain: GAGVSQSPRYKVTKRGQDVTLRCDPISSHATLYWYQQALGQGPEFLTYFNYEAQPDKSGLPSDRFSAERPEGSISTLTIQRTEQRDSAMYRCASSLTRGIGDTQYFGPGTRLTVL.

V usage is TRBV27 and J usage is TRBJ2-1; TRBD2 matches 7 bases. The germline gives CDR1 MNHEY, CDR2 SMNVEV (reference sequence). The CDR3 is 14 amino acids. V dropped 4 bases and J dropped 7; count of bases not matched to a gene: 7. This CDR3 reads CASSSSGTGNEQFF. For the CDR3, the DNA is TGTGCCAGCAGTTCGAGCGGGACGGGAAATGAGCAGTTCTTC.

V is TRBV27 and J is TRBJ1-1; 8 bases fit TRBD1. The germline V gene has CDR1 MNHEY and CDR2 SMNVEV (reference sequence). CDR3 length: 13 amino acids. The V gene end was trimmed by 5 bases and the J gene end by 3 bases; junction bases not matched to a gene: 2. In nucleotides, the CDR3 is TGTGCCAGCAGTCAGGGGGCGTACACTGAAGCTTTCTTT. It codes for CASSQGAYTEAFF.